This T cell receptor beta chain was sequenced for a study of shared clonotypes between healthy human individuals. Study background: The composition of the donors was a couple of women and a few men aged 18 to 49. Study outcomes and limitations: A generally larger estimated richness was seen in naive subsets than in memory subsets.

CD45RO+ cells were combined with CCR7-negative CD45RA+ TemRA cells to form CD8 memory. Turning to this clone: Its antigen is unidentified.

The germline V gene encodes CDR1 SEHNR and CDR2 FQNEAQ (reference sequence). The CDR3 runs 10 residues. V dropped 7 bases and J dropped 5 bases, with 3 bases sitting between them. The data were produced by immunoSEQ multiplex PCR, yet TCRdb's version contains in-frame clones alone and is incomplete. The sample has roughly 380,000 clones, 90% to 97% seen once. Material for sequencing was memory CD8+ T cells sorted from blood. Subset indicated: CD45RO+ cells pooled with CCR7-negative TemRA cells. The source is a man in his thirties or forties in good health. The rearrangement links TRBV7-9 to TRBJ2-1; D ambiguous. The CDR3 spells CASNDNEQFF. The CDR3 DNA sequence: TGTGCCAGCAACGACAATGAGCAGTTCTTC. Variable domain in full (rest from reference TRBV7-9 and TRBJ2-1): DTGVSQNPRHKITKRGQNVTFRCDPISEHNRLYWYRQTLGQGPEFLTYFQNEAQLEKSRLLSDRFSAERPKGSFSTLEIQRTEQGDSAMYLCASNDNEQFFGPGTRLTVL.